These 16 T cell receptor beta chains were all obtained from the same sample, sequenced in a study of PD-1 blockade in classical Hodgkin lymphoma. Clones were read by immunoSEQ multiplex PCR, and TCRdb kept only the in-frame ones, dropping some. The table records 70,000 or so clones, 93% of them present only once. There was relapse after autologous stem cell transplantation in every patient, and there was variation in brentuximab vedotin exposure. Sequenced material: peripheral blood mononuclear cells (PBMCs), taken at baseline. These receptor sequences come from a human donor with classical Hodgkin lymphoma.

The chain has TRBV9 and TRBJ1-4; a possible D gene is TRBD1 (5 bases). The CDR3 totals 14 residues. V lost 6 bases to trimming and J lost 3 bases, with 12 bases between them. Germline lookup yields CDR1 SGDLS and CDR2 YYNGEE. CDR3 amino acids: CASTLGVSNEKLFF. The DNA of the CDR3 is TGTGCCAGCACCTTGGGGGTTTCTAATGAAAAACTGTTTTTT.

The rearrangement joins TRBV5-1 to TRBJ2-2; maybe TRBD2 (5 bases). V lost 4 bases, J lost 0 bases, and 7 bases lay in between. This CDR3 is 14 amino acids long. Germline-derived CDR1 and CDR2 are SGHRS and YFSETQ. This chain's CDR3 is CASSEDSNTGELFF. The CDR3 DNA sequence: TGCGCCAGCAGCGAGGACTCGAACACCGGGGAGCTGTTTTTT. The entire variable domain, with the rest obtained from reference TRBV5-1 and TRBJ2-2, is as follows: KAGVTQTPRYLIKTRGQQVTLSCSPISGHRSVSWYQQTPGQGLQFLFEYFSETQRNKGNFPGRFSGRQFSNSRSEMNVSTLELGDSALYLCASSEDSNTGELFFGEGSRLTVL.

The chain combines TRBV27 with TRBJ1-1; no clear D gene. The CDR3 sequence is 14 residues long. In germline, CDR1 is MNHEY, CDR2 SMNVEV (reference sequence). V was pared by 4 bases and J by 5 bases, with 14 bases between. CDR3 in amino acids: CASSSGGMRTEAFF. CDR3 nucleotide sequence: TGTGCCAGCAGTTCTGGCGGAATGAGGACTGAAGCTTTCTTT.

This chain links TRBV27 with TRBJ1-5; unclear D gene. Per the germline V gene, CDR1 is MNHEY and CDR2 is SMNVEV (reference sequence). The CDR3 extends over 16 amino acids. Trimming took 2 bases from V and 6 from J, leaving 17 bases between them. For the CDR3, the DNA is TGTGCCAGCAGTTTACGATACACAACCGGCGGTCAGCCCCAGCATTTT. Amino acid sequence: CASSLRYTTGGQPQHF.

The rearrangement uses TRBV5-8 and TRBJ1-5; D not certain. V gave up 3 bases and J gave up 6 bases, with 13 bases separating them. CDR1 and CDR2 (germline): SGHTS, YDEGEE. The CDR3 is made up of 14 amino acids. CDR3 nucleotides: TGTGCCAGCAGCTCCTTCTATTCCGGTCAGCCCCAGCATTTT. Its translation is CASSSFYSGQPQHF.

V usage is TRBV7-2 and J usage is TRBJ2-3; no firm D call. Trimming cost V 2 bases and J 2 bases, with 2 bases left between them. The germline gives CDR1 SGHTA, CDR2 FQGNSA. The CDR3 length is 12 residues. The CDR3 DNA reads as TGTGCCAGCAGCTTATTCACAGATACGCAGTATTTT. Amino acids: CASSLFTDTQYF. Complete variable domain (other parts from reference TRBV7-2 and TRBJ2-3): GAGVSQSPSNKVTEKGKDVELRCDPISGHTALYWYRQSLGQGLEFLIYFQGNSAPDKSGLPSDRFSAERTGGSVSTLTIQRTQQEDSAVYLCASSLFTDTQYFGPGTRLTVL.

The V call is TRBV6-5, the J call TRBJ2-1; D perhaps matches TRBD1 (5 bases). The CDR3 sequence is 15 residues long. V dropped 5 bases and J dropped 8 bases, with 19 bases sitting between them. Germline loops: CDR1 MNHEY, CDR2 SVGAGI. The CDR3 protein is CASSTLTEQGDEQFF. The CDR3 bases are TGTGCCAGCAGTACCTTGACAGAGCAAGGCGATGAGCAGTTCTTC.

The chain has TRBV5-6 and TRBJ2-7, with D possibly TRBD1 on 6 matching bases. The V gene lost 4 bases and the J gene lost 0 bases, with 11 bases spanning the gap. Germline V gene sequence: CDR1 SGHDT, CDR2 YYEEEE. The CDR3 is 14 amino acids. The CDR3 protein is CASSLGQPSYEQYF. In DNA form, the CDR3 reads TGTGCCAGCAGCCTAGGACAGCCCTCCTACGAGCAGTACTTC.

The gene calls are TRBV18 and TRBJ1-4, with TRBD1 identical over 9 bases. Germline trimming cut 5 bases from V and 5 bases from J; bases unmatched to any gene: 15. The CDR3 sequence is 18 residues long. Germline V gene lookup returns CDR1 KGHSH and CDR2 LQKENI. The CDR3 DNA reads TGTGCCAGCTCATATCGGCCGGGACAGGGTAACGAGAATGAAAAACTGTTTTTT. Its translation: CASSYRPGQGNENEKLFF.

DNA of the CDR3: TGTGCCAGCAGCTTTGGAGGGAAAGAGACCCAGTACTTC. It yields the protein CASSFGGKETQYF. The gene calls are TRBV11-1 and TRBJ2-5, with D tentatively TRBD2 (6 bases). Trimming stripped 3 bases from V and 3 bases from J, with 8 bases between. The CDR3 has 13 amino acids. CDR1 is SGHAT and CDR2 is FQDESV in the germline V gene (reference sequence).

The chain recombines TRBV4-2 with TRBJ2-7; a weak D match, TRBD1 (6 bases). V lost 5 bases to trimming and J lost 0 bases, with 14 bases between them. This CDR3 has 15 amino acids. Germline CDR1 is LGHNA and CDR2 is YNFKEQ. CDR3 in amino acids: CASSFLGGSSYEQYF. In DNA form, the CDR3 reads TGTGCCAGCAGCTTCCTTGGGGGCAGCTCCTACGAGCAGTACTTC.

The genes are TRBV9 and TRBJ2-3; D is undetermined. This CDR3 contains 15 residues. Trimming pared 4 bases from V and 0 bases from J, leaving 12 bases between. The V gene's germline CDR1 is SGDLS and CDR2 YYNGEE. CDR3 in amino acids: CASSPPVKSTDTQYF. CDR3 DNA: TGTGCCAGCAGCCCTCCCGTGAAGAGCACAGATACGCAGTATTTT.

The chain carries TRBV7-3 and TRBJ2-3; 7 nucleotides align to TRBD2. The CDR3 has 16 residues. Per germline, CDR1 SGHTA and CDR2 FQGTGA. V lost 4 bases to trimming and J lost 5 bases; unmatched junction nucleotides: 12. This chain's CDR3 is CASSSVSGTRVDTQYF. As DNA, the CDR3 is TGTGCCAGCAGCTCGGTGAGCGGGACCCGAGTAGATACGCAGTATTTT.

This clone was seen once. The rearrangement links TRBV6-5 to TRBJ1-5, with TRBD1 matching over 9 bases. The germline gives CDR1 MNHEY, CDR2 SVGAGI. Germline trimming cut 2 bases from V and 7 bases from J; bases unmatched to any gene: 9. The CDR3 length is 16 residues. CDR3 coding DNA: TGTGCCAGCAGTTACGCACAACAGGGGGCAGGACAGCCCCAGCATTTT. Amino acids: CASSYAQQGAGQPQHF.

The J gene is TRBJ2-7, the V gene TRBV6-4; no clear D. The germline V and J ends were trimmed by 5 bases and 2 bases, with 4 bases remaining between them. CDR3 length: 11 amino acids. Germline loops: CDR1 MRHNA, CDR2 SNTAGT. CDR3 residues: CASSSTYEQYF. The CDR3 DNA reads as TGTGCCAGCAGTTCGACCTACGAGCAGTACTTC.

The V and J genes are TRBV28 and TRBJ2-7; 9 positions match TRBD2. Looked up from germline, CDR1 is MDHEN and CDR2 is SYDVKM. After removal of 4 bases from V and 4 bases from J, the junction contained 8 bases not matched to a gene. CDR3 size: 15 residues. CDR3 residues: CASSSGSSGMYEQYF. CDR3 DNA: TGTGCCAGCAGTTCCGGCTCTAGCGGGATGTACGAGCAGTACTTC.